A selection of T cell receptor beta chains follows, all from one sample in a study of shared clonotypes between healthy human individuals. TCRdb's copy holds only in-frame clones and misses some; the assay was immunoSEQ multiplex PCR. The table shows about 1 million clones, with roughly 80% occurring only once. Material for sequencing was memory CD4+ T cells sorted from blood. The source is a man aged 18 to 29 in good health. CDR3s include the opening cysteine and the closing phenylalanine or tryptophan.

>TRBV29-1
CSVEPGLGTEAFF
>TRBV6-1
CASRTGDPGLDEQFF
>TRBV27
CASSLTGSKGQPQHF
>TRBV5-1
CASSFGADNGYTF
>TRBV5-1
CASAPTLSEETQYF
>TRBV7-9
CASSRQAGAGDADTQYF
>TRBV6-6
CASSPPVWQPQHF
>TRBV7-2
CASSYATSETYEQYF
>TRBV18
CASSPGGNSYEQYF
>TRBV7-8
CASSKTEGLAIYEQYF
>TRBV7-9
CASSLKGPQETQYF
>TRBV14
CASSPGTGRSTIYF
>TRBV18
CASSPGTAADTQYF
>TRBV5-8
CASITRGSNYGYTF
>TRBV28
CASSLIGNQPQHF
>TRBV9
CASSVGTGGRVGTEAFF
>TRBV6-4
CASSAFENTEAFF
>TRBV28
CASNPQLGNGGELFF
>TRBV4-1
CASSQERFGVGSGEQYF
>TRBV10-3
CAITSRVGTDTQYF
>TRBV5-1
CASSLGQGVYGYTF
>TRBV9
CASSVGSGTNEKLFF